A single sample gave rise to the 25 T cell receptor beta chains below, sequenced in a study of OX40 agonist ivuxolimab in advanced cancers. This table comes from immunoSEQ multiplex PCR, and its TCRdb copy is limited to in-frame clones, with some not included. This sample carries around 140,000 clones, 85% to 95% of them seen once, and the ten largest clones take 1%. Specimen: CD4+ or CD8+ T cells sorted from blood, collected in a trial of the OX40 agonist ivuxolimab. The receptor source for this set is an adult with an advanced solid tumor such as melanoma, head and neck, liver or kidney cancer.

This chain joins TRBV5-1 and TRBJ2-3, with 13 positions matching TRBD2. V trimming: 3 bases; J trimming: 2 bases; junction bases outside the gene matches: 3. The CDR3 has 16 residues. Germline CDR1 is SGHRS and CDR2 is YFSETQ. The CDR3 region has the DNA TGCGCCAGCAGCTCGGGACTAGCGGGGACCACAGATACGCAGTATTTT. The encoded protein is CASSSGLAGTTDTQYF. The full variable domain, completed using reference TRBV5-1 and TRBJ2-3, is KAGVTQTPRYLIKTRGQQVTLSCSPISGHRSVSWYQQTPGQGLQFLFEYFSETQRNKGNFPGRFSGRQFSNSRSEMNVSTLELGDSALYLCASSSGLAGTTDTQYFGPGTRLTVL.

This sequence joins TRBV15 and TRBJ2-2; maybe TRBD2 (6 bases). Trimming removed 0 bases from V and 7 bases from J, with 15 bases in between. The germline V gene encodes CDR1 LNHNV and CDR2 YYDKDF (reference sequence). The CDR3 contains 16 residues. The CDR3 region has the DNA TGTGCCACCAGCAGAGAGGGACTGGGGTCAGTCGGGGAGCTGTTTTTT. This encodes CATSREGLGSVGELFF.

This clone has just a few counts. The chain's CDR3 is CASSTGDQPQHF. The CDR3 DNA reads TGTGCCAGCAGTACAGGGGATCAGCCCCAGCATTTT. The chain recombines TRBV6-6 with TRBJ1-5; 7 positions match TRBD1. The V gene end was trimmed by 5 bases and the J gene end by 5 bases; junction bases not matched to a gene: 0. Germline-derived CDR1 and CDR2 are MNHNY and SVGAGI (reference sequence). This CDR3 has 12 residues.

The V call is TRBV5-1, the J call TRBJ2-2; D might be TRBD1 or TRBD2, each matching 5 bases. Germline V gene sequence: CDR1 SGHRS, CDR2 YFSETQ. The CDR3 is made up of 15 amino acids. V lost 0 bases to trimming and J lost 4 bases, with 10 bases between them. The CDR3 here is CASSLAPGPTGELFF. Here the CDR3 DNA reads TGCGCCAGCAGCTTGGCCCCGGGGCCCACCGGGGAGCTGTTTTTT.

The chain combines TRBV2 with TRBJ2-7, with D tentatively TRBD2 (7 bases). This CDR3 is built from 15 residues. Germline lookup yields CDR1 SNHLY and CDR2 FYNNEI. Trimming left V 6 bases short and J 3 bases short, with 18 bases between. This CDR3 is CASRSRGGVNYEQYF. In DNA, the CDR3 is TGTGCCAGCAGGAGCCGAGGGGGGGTGAACTACGAGCAGTACTTC.

The rearrangement links TRBV5-6 to TRBJ2-7; 8 nucleotides line up with TRBD1. The V gene end was trimmed by 6 bases and the J gene end by 3 bases; junction bases not matched to a gene: 11. The CDR3 is made up of 15 amino acids. Germline V gene data show CDR1 as SGHDT and CDR2 as YYEEEE. CDR3 in amino acids: CASTSTDRESYEQYF. In DNA form, the CDR3 reads TGTGCCAGCACCTCCACGGACAGGGAAAGCTACGAGCAGTACTTC.

The V and J genes are TRBV5-1 and TRBJ2-1, with 12 bases identical to TRBD2. Germline assignment: CDR1 SGHRS and CDR2 YFSETQ. The CDR3 has 17 amino acids. Unmatched junction bases numbered 8, after V lost 1 base and J lost 6 bases. The CDR3 region is CASSLRLAGGLSNEQFF. DNA of the CDR3: TGCGCCAGCAGCTTGCGTCTAGCGGGGGGGCTTAGCAATGAGCAGTTCTTC.

The genes are TRBV11-2 and TRBJ2-5; a possible D gene is TRBD1 (7 bases). The CDR3 is made up of 15 amino acids. V was pared by 1 base and J by 2 bases, with 11 bases between. The germline V gene has CDR1 SGHAT and CDR2 FQNNGV. CDR3 in DNA: TGTGCCAGCAGCTTAGCAGGGGGGTGGCAAGAGACCCAGTACTTC. Residues: CASSLAGGWQETQYF.

The chain uses TRBV2 and TRBJ1-5, with TRBD1 as a possible D gene (5 bases). V was trimmed by 5 bases and J by 2 bases, leaving 10 bases between them. Germline CDR1 is SNHLY and CDR2 is FYNNEI. The length of the CDR3 is 14 residues. The CDR3 coding sequence is TGTGCCAGCAGTTCCGGGGCCGGCAATCAGCCCCAGCATTTT. It is translated as CASSSGAGNQPQHF.

J is TRBJ1-1 and V is TRBV7-9; D remains ambiguous. Trimming shortened V by 3 bases and J by 1 base, and 6 bases separated the two germline ends. Per the germline V gene, CDR1 is SEHNR and CDR2 is FQNEAQ (reference sequence). The CDR3 length is 13 residues. In nucleotides, the CDR3 is TGTGCCAGCAGCTTCGCCCAGAACACTGAAGCTTTCTTT. Translation: CASSFAQNTEAFF.

This clone was picked up one time. The chain carries TRBV4-1 and TRBJ1-2; D uncertain. CDR1 is MGHRA, CDR2 YSYEKL, per germline. This CDR3 has 14 residues. V lost 2 bases and J lost 3, with 10 bases in between. CDR3 protein: CASSQRTLHYGYTF. DNA of the CDR3: TGCGCCAGCAGCCAACGGACCCTACACTATGGCTACACCTTC.

The rearrangement joins TRBV9 to TRBJ2-7, with a tentative D call TRBD1 (5 bases). V shed 4 bases and J shed 4 bases, with 15 bases lying between them. The CDR3 extends over 14 amino acids. CDR1 and CDR2 (germline): SGDLS, YYNGEE. For the CDR3, the DNA is TGTGCCAGCAGCACCCTGGACATAAGTTACGAGCAGTACTTC. Translated: CASSTLDISYEQYF. The whole variable domain, filled in from reference TRBV9 and TRBJ2-7, reads DSGVTQTPKHLITATGQRVTLRCSPRSGDLSVYWYQQSLDQGLQFLIQYYNGEERAKGNILERFSAQQFPDLHSELNLSSLELGDSALYFCASSTLDISYEQYFGPGTRLTVT.

The V call is TRBV21-1, the J call TRBJ1-1; TRBD1, as called in the table, went unchecked against the DNA. TRBV21-1 counts as a pseudogene. CDR3 length: 17 residues. CDR3 protein: CASSKVDLGTGDTEAFF. Here the CDR3 DNA reads TGTGCCAGCAGCAAAGTCGATTTAGGGACAGGGGACACTGAAGCTTTCTTT.

V usage is TRBV7-9 and J usage is TRBJ1-4, with 7 nucleotides matching TRBD1. The V gene end was trimmed by 5 bases and the J gene end by 3 bases; junction bases not matched to a gene: 3. CDR3 length: 14 amino acids. The V gene's germline CDR1 is SEHNR and CDR2 FQNEAQ (reference sequence). This CDR3 is CASSLQGSNEKLFF. CDR3 DNA sequence: TGTGCCAGCAGCCTACAGGGGTCTAATGAAAAACTGTTTTTT.

The chain is built from TRBV5-1 and TRBJ2-7; the D gene is possibly TRBD2 (5 bases). This CDR3 contains 12 residues. The V and J ends lost 5 bases and 3 bases respectively, with 9 bases between them. Germline V gives CDR1 SGHRS, CDR2 YFSETQ. CDR3 sequence reads: CASRYGDYEQYF. For the CDR3, the DNA is TGCGCCAGCAGGTACGGGGACTACGAGCAGTACTTC.

This clone was detected only once. This chain connects TRBV5-1 to TRBJ2-7, with TRBD2 matching over 8 bases. CDR3 length: 13 residues. Germline CDR1 reads SGHRS; CDR2 reads YFSETQ. Losses at the gene ends were 4 bases for V and 6 bases for J; bases not matched to a gene: 6. The CDR3 bases are TGCGCCAGCAGCCGAAGCGGGAGAAGCGAGCAGTACTTC. Translation gives CASSRSGRSEQYF.

The genes are TRBV28 and TRBJ1-5; D is possibly TRBD1 (5 bases). Germline V gene data show CDR1 as MDHEN and CDR2 as SYDVKM. The ends were cut back, 8 bases at V and 3 bases at J, with 11 bases in the middle. This CDR3 spans 13 amino acids. The CDR3 DNA reads as TGTGCCAGCCTCCAGGGCTACAATCAGCCCCAGCATTTT. It translates to CASLQGYNQPQHF.

The rearrangement links TRBV7-2 to TRBJ1-5; 9 nucleotides agree with TRBD1. Germline V gives CDR1 SGHTA, CDR2 FQGNSA. The length of the CDR3 is 15 residues. Trimming removed 5 bases from V and 5 bases from J; junction bases left unmatched: 7. The CDR3 DNA is TGTGCCAGCAGCATAGACAGGGGGTGGGATCAGCCCCAGCATTTT. It is translated as CASSIDRGWDQPQHF.

The chain combines TRBV27 with TRBJ2-1, with 10 bases fitting TRBD2. Germline CDR1 and CDR2: MNHEY and SMNVEV (reference sequence). V lost 5 bases to trimming and J lost 4 bases; unmatched junction nucleotides: 8. The CDR3 consists of 16 residues. The CDR3 here is CASSGILAGPYNEQFF. The CDR3 DNA reads TGTGCCAGCAGTGGAATACTAGCGGGGCCTTACAATGAGCAGTTCTTC.

The chain has TRBV10-1 and TRBJ1-1; no firm D call. Per germline, CDR1 WNHNN and CDR2 SYGVQD (reference sequence). Trimming shortened V by 6 bases and J by 3 bases, and 8 bases separated the two germline ends. The CDR3 has 12 residues. The CDR3 reads CASRARDTEAFF. CDR3 in DNA: TGCGCCAGCAGAGCCCGGGACACTGAAGCTTTCTTT.

Concerning this clone itself: The sample carries other DNA sequences with the same CDR3. The chain couples TRBV10-3 to TRBJ1-4, with D tentatively TRBD1 (6 bases). The V end was cut by 5 bases, the J end by 6 bases, with 19 bases between. This CDR3 is 16 amino acids long. Germline lookup yields CDR1 ENHRY and CDR2 SYGVKD. This chain's CDR3 is CAISQGLQSGDEKLFF. CDR3 in DNA: TGTGCCATCAGTCAGGGGCTACAATCGGGAGATGAAAAACTGTTTTTT.

The chain carries TRBV21-1 and TRBJ2-3; the table's D call, TRBD1, was not checked against the DNA. TRBV21-1 has pseudogene status. This CDR3 comprises 17 residues. In DNA form, the CDR3 reads TGTGCCAGCAGCAAACCCTGGAACAGCTCTAGCACAGATACGCAGTATTTT. This gives the protein CASSKPWNSSSTDTQYF.

The rearrangement links TRBV20-1 to TRBJ1-1, with D unresolved. The CDR3 consists of 11 residues. The germline V gene has CDR1 DFQATT and CDR2 SNEGSKA (reference sequence). V lost 5 bases and J 0 bases, leaving 4 bases between the germline ends. The CDR3 loop reads CSAPMNTEAFF. The CDR3 nucleotides read TGCAGTGCTCCCATGAACACTGAAGCTTTCTTT.

The genes are TRBV11-2 and TRBJ1-3, with D perhaps TRBD1 (5 bases). V was trimmed by 1 base and J by 2 bases, leaving 9 bases between them. This CDR3 has 15 residues. The germline V gene has CDR1 SGHAT and CDR2 FQNNGV. In DNA form, the CDR3 reads TGTGCCAGCAGCTTAGGGGTGGGGCCTGGAAACACCATATATTTT. Encoded protein: CASSLGVGPGNTIYF.

J is TRBJ2-1 and V is TRBV5-6; a weak D match, TRBD1 (6 bases). The CDR3 length is 13 residues. V lost 3 bases and J lost 6, with 10 bases in between. CDR1 and CDR2 (germline): SGHDT, YYEEEE. The CDR3 protein is CASSWTASNEQFF. The CDR3 DNA follows: TGTGCCAGCAGCTGGACAGCCTCCAATGAGCAGTTCTTC.